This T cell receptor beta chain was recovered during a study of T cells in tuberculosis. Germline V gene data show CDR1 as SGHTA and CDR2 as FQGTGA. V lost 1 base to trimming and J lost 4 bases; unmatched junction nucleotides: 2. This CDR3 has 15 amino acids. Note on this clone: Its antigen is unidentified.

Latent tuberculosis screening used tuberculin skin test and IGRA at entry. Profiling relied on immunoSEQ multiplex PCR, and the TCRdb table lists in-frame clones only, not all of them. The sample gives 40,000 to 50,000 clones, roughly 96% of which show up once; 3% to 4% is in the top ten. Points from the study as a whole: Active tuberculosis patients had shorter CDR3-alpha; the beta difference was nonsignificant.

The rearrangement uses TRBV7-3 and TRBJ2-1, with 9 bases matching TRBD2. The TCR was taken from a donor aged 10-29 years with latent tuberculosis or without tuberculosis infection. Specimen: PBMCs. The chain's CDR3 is CASSLSGGAYNEQFF. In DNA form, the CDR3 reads TGTGCCAGCAGCTTAAGCGGGGGGGCTTACAATGAGCAGTTCTTC.